This TCR beta chain was profiled in a study of shared clonotypes between healthy human individuals. The study, taken as a whole, reports: Among a handful of donors, roughly 5.5% of naive CD4 clonotypes were found in common.

Some clones are missing from TCRdb's copy, which holds only in-frame ones; the method was immunoSEQ multiplex PCR. The sample has some 790,000 clones; roughly 72% are singletons. CDR3 length equals 15 residues. Germline values: CDR1 SGHNT, CDR2 YYREEE (reference sequence). Losses at the gene ends were 3 bases for V and 7 bases for J; bases not matched to a gene: 8. For this clone: Its antigen is unknown.

The specimen sequenced was memory CD4+ T cells sorted from blood. Specified subset: CD45RA-negative fraction. The chain recombines TRBV5-4 with TRBJ2-7, with TRBD2 matching 12 bases. This TCR was sampled from a woman aged 25 to 39 in good health. CDR3 nucleotides: TGTGCCAGCAGCTCAAGACTAGCGGGAGCGGAAGAGCAGTACTTC. Translation: CASSSRLAGAEEQYF. Filled out from reference TRBV5-4 and TRBJ2-7, the complete variable domain reads ETGVTQSPTHLIKTRGQQVTLRCSSQSGHNTVSWYQQALGQGPQFIFQYYREEENGRGNFPPRFSGLQFPNYSSELNVNALELDDSALYLCASSSRLAGAEEQYFGPGTRLTVT.